This T cell receptor beta chain was sequenced during a study of human T cells and chemical hapten exposure. Overall study: Patients were given diphenylcyclopropenone on the scalp weekly across the roughly 25-week study. The study's findings and limits: PT1 expanded TCR counts and patch test score were linked, and their correlation was positive. Since the donors had alopecia, their immune response may not be the same as that of healthy people.

Germline V gene lookup returns CDR1 SGHKS and CDR2 YYEKEE (reference sequence). The junction had 7 bases not matched to a gene; V was cut back by 2 bases and J by 6 bases. The CDR3 loop spans 14 amino acids. This clonotype was seen ten or more times. Antigen: not known. One entry per CDR3 protein results from TCRdb running MiXCR on the RACE reads. Among about 82,000 distinct CDR3 sequences listed, more than 6.5% were seen once. Time point reported: patch test 2, 6 weeks after DPC sensitization. Treatment in this sample: therapeutic diphenylcyclopropenone sensitization with weekly scalp DPC. Sequencing used whole blood, obtained in connection with sensitization to the hapten diphenylcyclopropenone (DPC). This clonotype was obtained from a woman aged 25 to 39 with alopecia areata. Some clones in this sample may be carry-over from other donors' samples. The chain employs TRBV5-5 and TRBJ1-1; 7 bases agree with TRBD1. The DNA of the CDR3 is TGTGCCAGCAGCTTACTACAGGGGTTCGCTGAAGCTTTCTTT. Encoded protein: CASSLLQGFAEAFF. The full variable domain, rest sourced from reference TRBV5-5 and TRBJ1-1, is DAGVTQSPTHLIKTRGQQVTLRCSPISGHKSVSWYQQVLGQGPQFIFQYYEKEERGRGNFPDRFSARQFPNYSSELNVNALLLGDSALYLCASSLLQGFAEAFFGQGTRLTVV.